This T cell receptor (beta chain) comes out of a study of CD4 and CD8 cells across lung adenocarcinoma regions. Trimming took off 8 bases at V and 0 bases at J, with 4 bases between the two ends. The CDR3 sequence is 11 residues long. Germline CDR1 ENHRY, CDR2 SYGVKD. Localized lung adenocarcinoma, a non-small cell lung cancer, affected the donors. TCRdb redid the calling of the PCR reads with MiXCR, one entry per CDR3 protein. The top ten hold around a third of the sample, which has 15,000 to 20,000 distinct CDR3 sequences, around 50% seen once. This clonotype was recorded many times. Sequencing input: CD8+ T cells from the margin of a lung tumor. The rearrangement links TRBV10-3 to TRBJ2-5; no definite D call. This sequence originates from a male donor with lung adenocarcinoma. The CD4 and CD8 labels of this study may be unreliable. CDR3 in DNA: TGTGCCATCTCGTACCAAGAGACCCAGTACTTC. Translation: CAISYQETQYF.